This T cell receptor beta chain is from a study of T-cell memory formation after mild COVID-19. Notes on the study in general: Researchers report contracting CD4+ clones mostly in CM and EM, with CD8+ clones in EMRA.

TCRdb used MiXCR to reprocess the 5' RACE reads, holding one entry per CDR3 protein. The sample gives about 250,000 distinct CDR3 sequences, 15% to 19% of which show up once; around 2.2% is in the top ten. The CDR3 is 17 amino acids. From germline, CDR1 is KGHDR and CDR2 SFDVKD. The junction had 9 bases not matched to a gene; V was cut back by 9 bases and J by 0 bases. This clonotype was detected a few times. Antigen: not known. The receptor comes from an adult woman who had mild COVID-19 (a few samples of this study predate the infection). Cell type and time point are not known. The rearrangement joins TRBV24-1 to TRBJ2-1; TRBD2 agrees at 11 bases. What was sequenced was PBMCs or a T cell subset sorted from them (not recorded which). The CDR3 is CATEASGGPSSYNEQFF. In DNA, the CDR3 is TGTGCCACCGAGGCTAGCGGGGGGCCCAGCTCCTACAATGAGCAGTTCTTC.